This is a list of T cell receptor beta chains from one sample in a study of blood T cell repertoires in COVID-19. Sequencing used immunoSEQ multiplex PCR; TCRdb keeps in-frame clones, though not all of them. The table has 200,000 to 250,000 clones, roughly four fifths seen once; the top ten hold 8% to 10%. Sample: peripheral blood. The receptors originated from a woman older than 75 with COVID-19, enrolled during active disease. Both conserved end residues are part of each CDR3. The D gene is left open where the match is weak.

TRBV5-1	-	CASSLSRGNEQFF
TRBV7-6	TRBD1	CASSLARGPSAPQHF
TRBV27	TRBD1	CASAPRDRAGKLFF
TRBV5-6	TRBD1	CASSLLGQGYNEQFF
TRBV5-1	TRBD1	CASSLDGQGSIQYF
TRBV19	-	CASSQGQGGRTEAFF
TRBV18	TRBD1	CASSTRTGTNTEAFF
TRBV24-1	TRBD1	CATSDSRTGVGYTF
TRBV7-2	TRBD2	CASRPGLVYNEQFF
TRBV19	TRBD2	CARTNVFGLAGFETQYF
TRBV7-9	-	CASRRADSEGKLFF
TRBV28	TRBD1	CASSSYGTGGDEQYF
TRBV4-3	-	CASSQDPGVSGDTQYF
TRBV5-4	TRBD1	CASSLPWTGHTEAFF
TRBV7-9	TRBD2	CAASGGALDEQFF
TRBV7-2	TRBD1	CASIKGQGNYGYTF
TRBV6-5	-	CASSYGGRTNTEAFF
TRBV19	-	CASSIESRGGNEQFF
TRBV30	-	CAWANGNTIYF
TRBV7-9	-	CASSPPTDLQETQYF
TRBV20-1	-	CSASSISASTDTQYF
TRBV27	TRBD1	CASSLYATGGYEQYF
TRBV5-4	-	CASSPPRTPTYEQYF
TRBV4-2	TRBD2	CASSHISGGFNEQFF
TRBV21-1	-	CAGRPLGLLSEAFF
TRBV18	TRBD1	CASSEQGDTEAFF
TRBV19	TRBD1	CASSGGTGGTEAFF
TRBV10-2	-	CASRDNLNTEAFF
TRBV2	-	CASKGQGGEKLFF
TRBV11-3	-	CASSARDTTEAFF
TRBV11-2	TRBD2	CASSHNSGRSTDTQYF
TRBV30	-	CAWSNTYGYTF
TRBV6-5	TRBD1	CASRDRDTNTEAFF
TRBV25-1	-	CASSSDRFNSPLHF
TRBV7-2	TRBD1	CASSLRTGILNTEAFF
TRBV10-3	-	CAISENSYLNTEAFF
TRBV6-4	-	CASSRESEDTQYF
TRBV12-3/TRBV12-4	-	CASRYSLTGYTF
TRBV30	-	CAWSQTGLDGYTF
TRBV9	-	CASSVSGYSEKLFF
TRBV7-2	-	CASSLESRAGANVLTF
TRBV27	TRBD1	CASRQGGGQPQHF
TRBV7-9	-	CASSLPGSPLHF
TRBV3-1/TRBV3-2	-	CASSLQGTNEKLFF